The 8 T cell receptor beta chains reported below all come from one sample, sequenced in a study of T-cell reconstitution after alpha-beta-depleted transplantation in children. This sample's TCRbeta library carried unique molecular identifier barcodes. TCRdb recomputed calls from the PCR reads with MiXCR, one row per CDR3 protein. The sample lists approximately 1,000,000 distinct CDR3 sequences, about 29% occurring once. The sequenced sample was PBMCs, mostly from graft donor cells, obtained 360 days after TCRalphabeta/CD19-depleted stem cell transplant. These receptors all come from a boy under two years old who had a stem cell transplant for SCID, so the T cells may come from the graft donor.

CDR3 in DNA: TGCAGTGCTAGAATGGGGCGGGGGGGCCAAGAGACCCAGTACTTC. It translates to CSARMGRGGQETQYF. V gene TRBV20-1 combines with J gene TRBJ2-5; 9 nucleotides agree with TRBD2. CDR1 DFQATT and CDR2 SNEGSKA come from the germline V gene (reference sequence). After removal of 2 bases from V and 1 base from J, the junction contained 5 bases not matched to a gene. This CDR3 spans 15 amino acids.

This clonotype has only a few counts. The gene calls are TRBV29-1 and TRBJ2-3, with D possibly matching TRBD2 (5 bases). Germline assignment: CDR1 SQVTM and CDR2 ANQGSEA. The CDR3 loop spans 10 amino acids. Trimming cost V 8 bases and J 5 bases, with 8 bases left between them. CDR3 loop: CSSGEDTQYF. The CDR3 bases are TGCAGCTCCGGGGAAGATACGCAGTATTTT.

This clonotype came up a few times. The chain employs TRBV24-1 and TRBJ2-5; 9 bases match TRBD1. Germline CDR1 is KGHDR and CDR2 is SFDVKD. V lost 0 bases to trimming and J lost 3 bases; unmatched junction nucleotides: 7. The CDR3 extends over 17 amino acids. Here the CDR3 reads CATSDLYRDREKETQYF. The CDR3 DNA sequence: TGTGCCACCAGTGATTTGTACCGGGACAGGGAAAAAGAGACCCAGTACTTC.

The chain employs TRBV16 and TRBJ2-1; possible D gene TRBD2, 6 bases. The germline gives CDR1 KGHSY, CDR2 FQNENV. Trimming shortened V by 1 base and J by 8 bases, and 15 bases separated the two germline ends. CDR3 length: 15 residues. The CDR3 DNA reads as TGTGCCAGCAGCCAATTCATTCCAGGGAGGTATGAGCAGTTCTTC. This codes for CASSQFIPGRYEQFF.

This sequence joins TRBV12-3 or TRBV12-4 and TRBJ2-3; TRBD1 or TRBD2 may be the D gene (6 bases each). Trimming pared 6 bases from V and 2 bases from J, leaving 15 bases between. The CDR3 spans 15 residues. The CDR3 here is CASRQGRWDTDTQYF. The CDR3, as DNA: TGTGCCAGCAGGCAGGGGAGGTGGGACACAGATACGCAGTATTTT.

This clonotype was recorded at least ten times. V usage is TRBV7-2 and J usage is TRBJ2-5; TRBD1 aligns across 9 bases. The length of the CDR3 is 14 residues. Germline values: CDR1 SGHTA, CDR2 FQGNSA. The V gene end was trimmed by 5 bases and the J gene end by 5 bases; junction bases not matched to a gene: 6. This CDR3 is CASSKQGARETQYF. The CDR3 bases are TGTGCCAGCAGCAAACAGGGGGCGAGGGAGACCCAGTACTTC.

The chain is built from TRBV7-2 and TRBJ1-1; D might be TRBD1 (5 bases). Germline V gene sequence: CDR1 SGHTA, CDR2 FQGNSA. CDR3 size: 14 residues. Between the trimmed V and J ends, which lost 6 bases and 0 bases, there was a span of 11 bases. CDR3 sequence: CASRRDRMNTEAFF. The CDR3 nucleotides read TGTGCCAGCAGACGGGACCGCATGAACACTGAAGCTTTCTTT. Full variable domain (remainder filled in from reference TRBV7-2 and TRBJ1-1): GAGVSQSPSNKVTEKGKDVELRCDPISGHTALYWYRQSLGQGLEFLIYFQGNSAPDKSGLPSDRFSAERTGGSVSTLTIQRTQQEDSAVYLCASRRDRMNTEAFFGQGTRLTVV.

This clonotype was counted a few times. The rearrangement joins TRBV5-1 to TRBJ2-1; 8 nucleotides agree with TRBD1. The germline V gene has CDR1 SGHRS and CDR2 YFSETQ. Trimming at V came to 4 bases and at J to 7 bases, leaving 16 bases not matched to a gene. The CDR3 loop spans 17 amino acids. The CDR3 here is CASSPYFDRGARNEQFF. The CDR3 DNA sequence: TGCGCCAGCAGCCCCTACTTCGACAGGGGCGCAAGGAATGAGCAGTTCTTC. Together with reference TRBV5-1 and TRBJ2-1, the CDR3 gives the full variable domain: KAGVTQTPRYLIKTRGQQVTLSCSPISGHRSVSWYQQTPGQGLQFLFEYFSETQRNKGNFPGRFSGRQFSNSRSEMNVSTLELGDSALYLCASSPYFDRGARNEQFFGPGTRLTVL.